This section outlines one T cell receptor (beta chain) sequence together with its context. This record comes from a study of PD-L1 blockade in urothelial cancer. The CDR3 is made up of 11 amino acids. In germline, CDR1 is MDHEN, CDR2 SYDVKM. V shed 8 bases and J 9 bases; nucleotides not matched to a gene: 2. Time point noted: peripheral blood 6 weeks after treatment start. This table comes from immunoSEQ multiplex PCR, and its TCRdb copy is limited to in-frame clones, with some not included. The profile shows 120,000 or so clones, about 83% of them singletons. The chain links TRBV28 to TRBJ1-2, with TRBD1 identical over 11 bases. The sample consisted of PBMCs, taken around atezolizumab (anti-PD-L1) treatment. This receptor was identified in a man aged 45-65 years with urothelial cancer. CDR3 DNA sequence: TGTGCCAGCCGGGACAGGGGGAGCTACACCTTC. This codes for CASRDRGSYTF.